This T cell receptor beta chain emerged from a study of blood T cell repertoires in COVID-19. The wider study: The samples span acute and convalescent COVID-19 from the United States, Italy and Spain. PBMCs, B-cell-depleted T cells, or T cells were the source of the cDNA or gDNA that made up the material.

V trimming: 0 bases; J trimming: 4 bases; junction bases outside the gene matches: 7. CDR3 size: 16 residues. The germline V gene encodes CDR1 MNHEY and CDR2 SVGAGI. As processed by the authors: By means of reference gene primer amplification, nucleated cell counts were estimated. Clones were sequenced by immunoSEQ multiplex PCR, and TCRdb holds only the in-frame ones, with some missing. V, J and clone size reflect that table, while D and trimming were determined from the DNA. The sample includes some 180,000 clones, around 83% of them seen just once. The sample taken for sequencing was peripheral blood. This sequence was found in a human donor in a cohort sampled during active COVID-19. J is TRBJ2-3 and V is TRBV6-5; 7 bases map to TRBD2. The CDR3 DNA follows: TGTGCCAGCAGTTACTCGGGAGGGATCGACGCAGATACGCAGTATTTT. The encoded protein is CASSYSGGIDADTQYF.